This T cell receptor (beta chain) was identified in a study of blood T cells in healthy people across ages. Total RNA amounts of at least 6 micrograms were extracted per sample. The CDR3 covers 14 residues. V lost 1 base to trimming and J lost 7 bases, with 8 bases between them. Germline CDR1 is MGHRA and CDR2 is YSYEKL. It was with a sample-barcoded 5' primer and a J-beta primer mix that a second PCR of roughly 7 to 12 cycles was run. TCRdb reanalysed the 5' RACE reads using MiXCR and keeps one entry per CDR3 protein. The profile shows about 1.6 million distinct CDR3 sequences, roughly 32% of them singletons.

The J gene is TRBJ1-6, the V gene TRBV4-1; possible D gene TRBD1, 5 bases. Sequencing used blood. This receptor was taken from a woman between 25 and 40 years old in good health. The CDR3 spells CASSQGAGNSPLHF. The DNA of the CDR3 is TGCGCCAGCAGCCAAGGGGCAGGGAATTCACCCCTCCACTTT.